This entry lists 27 T cell receptor beta chains sequenced from one sample in a study of T cell changes during pregnancy in multiple sclerosis. Measured with immunoSEQ multiplex PCR; TCRdb has only the in-frame clones, and not every one. The sample has about 75,000 clones; roughly 90% are singletons. Sequencing was performed on peripheral blood, taken in the first trimester of pregnancy. The receptors derive from a female donor in good health, enrolled as a control in a pregnancy study.

The chain combines TRBV5-1 with TRBJ1-1, with a weak D call TRBD1 (6 bases). The CDR3 extends over 16 amino acids. V dropped 3 bases and J dropped 2 bases, with 17 bases sitting between them. Germline CDR1 reads SGHRS; CDR2 reads YFSETQ. The CDR3 here is CASSWASGTQNTEAFF. The CDR3 DNA reads as TGCGCCAGCAGCTGGGCCTCCGGGACACAAAACACTGAAGCTTTCTTT.

The rearrangement joins TRBV7-9 to TRBJ1-2, with 8 bases matching TRBD1. The CDR3 contains 14 residues. CDR1 and CDR2 (germline): SEHNR, FQNEAQ (reference sequence). V gave up 4 bases and J gave up 7 bases; unmatched junction bases: 8. The CDR3 sequence is CASSSLDRGSGYTF. DNA of the CDR3: TGTGCCAGCAGCTCCCTCGACAGGGGCAGTGGCTACACCTTC.

This clone was seen more than once but under ten times. V is TRBV19 and J is TRBJ1-5; D unclear. The CDR3 is 14 residues long. The V and J ends lost 9 bases and 2 bases respectively, with 14 bases between them. In germline, CDR1 is LNHDA, CDR2 SQIVND (reference sequence). The DNA for the CDR3 is TGTGCCAGCGGAGGCCAGAGCGGCAATCAGCCCCAGCATTTT. This codes for CASGGQSGNQPQHF.

The chain couples TRBV5-4 to TRBJ2-2; possible D gene TRBD1, 6 bases. CDR3 length: 17 amino acids. V shed 4 bases and J shed 2 bases, with 18 bases lying between them. Germline values: CDR1 SGHNT, CDR2 YYREEE (reference sequence). The CDR3 sequence is CASSPRPGQKNTGELFF. The CDR3 bases are TGTGCCAGCAGCCCCCGACCGGGACAAAAAAACACCGGGGAGCTGTTTTTT.

V gene TRBV27 combines with J gene TRBJ2-2, with a tentative D call TRBD1 (5 bases). The germline CDR1 and CDR2 sequences are MNHEY and SMNVEV (reference sequence). The CDR3 runs to 14 residues. V shed 3 bases and J shed 7 bases, with 12 bases lying between them. DNA for the CDR3: TGTGCCAGCAGTTTTGAAGGGGTGGGCGGGGAGCTGTTTTTT. Translated, it gives CASSFEGVGGELFF.

This clone was found a few times. The chain recombines TRBV20-1 with TRBJ1-5; D is unresolved. Per germline, CDR1 DFQATT and CDR2 SNEGSKA (reference sequence). The germline V and J ends were trimmed by 6 bases and 6 bases, with 6 bases remaining between them. This CDR3 has 10 amino acids. CDR3 nucleotides: TGCAGTGCGTCCGGTCAGCCCCAGCATTTT. Translated, it gives CSASGQPQHF.

In its sample, this clone was seen once. The chain has TRBV28 and TRBJ2-3; D is unclear. V lost 8 bases and J 0 bases, leaving 18 bases between the germline ends. The CDR3 sequence is 16 residues long. The germline gives CDR1 MDHEN, CDR2 SYDVKM. The CDR3 region is CASPPGGSLSTDTQYF. CDR3 coding DNA: TGTGCCAGCCCCCCCGGCGGCAGTTTGAGCACAGATACGCAGTATTTT.

The rearrangement uses TRBV7-2 and TRBJ2-7, with D maybe TRBD2 (5 bases). Trimming stripped 8 bases from V and 4 bases from J, with 27 bases between. The CDR3 spans 17 residues. Germline V gives CDR1 SGHTA, CDR2 FQGNSA. CDR3 amino acids: CASVLFYKRGTKYEQYF. The CDR3 DNA is TGTGCCAGCGTTTTATTCTATAAACGGGGAACAAAATACGAGCAGTACTTC.

The chain uses TRBV5-4 and TRBJ2-3; D is ambiguous. Germline V lookup: CDR1 SGHNT, CDR2 YYREEE (reference sequence). The CDR3 is 13 residues long. Between the trimmed V and J ends, which lost 0 bases and 5 bases, there was a span of 7 bases. CDR3 loop: CASSLETQDTQYF. The CDR3 DNA follows: TGTGCCAGCAGCTTGGAGACTCAAGATACGCAGTATTTT.

In its sample, this clone was seen once. The chain uses TRBV19 and TRBJ1-2, with 7 bases matching TRBD1. V shed 6 bases, J shed 4 bases, and the junction held 5 bases outside the gene matches. CDR1 and CDR2 from the germline V gene are LNHDA and SQIVND (reference sequence). The CDR3 totals 13 residues. Written as DNA, the CDR3 is TGTGCCAGTAGGCAACAGGGGTTCTATGGCTACACCTTC. The encoded protein is CASRQQGFYGYTF.

This chain links TRBV7-2 with TRBJ2-3; the D gene is possibly TRBD1 (5 bases). Germline V gene data show CDR1 as SGHTA and CDR2 as FQGNSA. The CDR3 covers 16 residues. V was cut by 1 base and J by 0 bases, with 11 bases left in between. The CDR3 region is CASSLDLGVSTDTQYF. DNA of the CDR3: TGTGCCAGCAGCTTAGACCTAGGGGTGAGCACAGATACGCAGTATTTT.

The genes are TRBV4-2 and TRBJ1-3, with D perhaps matching TRBD1 (6 bases). Germline CDR1 LGHNA, CDR2 YNFKEQ. V was clipped by 2 bases and J by 0 bases, with 11 bases between them. The CDR3 has 16 residues. The CDR3 DNA reads TGTGCCAGCAGCCAACTACAGGGTCTCTCTGGAAACACCATATATTTT. It translates to CASSQLQGLSGNTIYF.

The genes are TRBV4-1 and TRBJ1-5; TRBD1 might be the D (5 bases). CDR1 MGHRA and CDR2 YSYEKL come from the germline V gene. This CDR3 region has 17 residues. Trimming removed 6 bases from V and 2 bases from J, with 20 bases in between. CDR3 amino acids: CASRPSERGNGNQPQHF. CDR3 sequence (DNA): TGCGCCAGCAGACCCTCGGAGCGGGGGAACGGCAATCAGCCCCAGCATTTT.

The chain employs TRBV18 and TRBJ1-2, with TRBD1 as a possible D gene (5 bases). The CDR3 is 14 amino acids. From germline, CDR1 is KGHSH and CDR2 LQKENI. Trimming pared 3 bases from V and 0 bases from J, leaving 8 bases between. CDR3 DNA: TGTGCCAGCTCACCTGACAGCTCTAACTATGGCTACACCTTC. Amino acids: CASSPDSSNYGYTF. Full variable domain (rest looked up from reference TRBV18 and TRBJ1-2): NAGVMQNPRHLVRRRGQEARLRCSPMKGHSHVYWYRQLPEEGLKFMVYLQKENIIDESGMPKERFSAEFPKEGPSILRIQQVVRGDSAAYFCASSPDSSNYGYTFGSGTRLTVV.

The chain has TRBV7-9 and TRBJ1-2; no definite D call. Deletions cut 1 base from V and 4 bases from J, with 13 bases between. Germline assignment: CDR1 SEHNR and CDR2 FQNEAQ (reference sequence). CDR3 length: 15 amino acids. CDR3 in amino acids: CASSLGVNDSYGYTF. CDR3 bases: TGTGCCAGCAGCTTAGGAGTTAACGATAGCTATGGCTACACCTTC.

The chain links TRBV27 to TRBJ1-2; 8 bases are shared with TRBD1. CDR3 length: 12 amino acids. With V trimmed by 5 bases and J by 14 bases, 10 bases remained unmatched. Germline V gene lookup returns CDR1 MNHEY and CDR2 SMNVEV (reference sequence). This CDR3 is CASSRPTGEVTF. The CDR3 coding sequence is TGTGCCAGCAGTCGACCGACAGGGGAAGTAACCTTC.

The rearrangement links TRBV6-1 to TRBJ1-4; a weak D match, TRBD1 (5 bases). Germline loops: CDR1 MNHNS, CDR2 SASEGT. Trimming left V 4 bases short and J 5 bases short, with 17 bases between. The CDR3 extends over 16 amino acids. Here the CDR3 DNA reads TGTGCCAGCAGTGGGCTCGGAGGGGCCACGAATGAAAAACTGTTTTTT. It codes for CASSGLGGATNEKLFF.

The chain carries TRBV6-1 and TRBJ2-1; weak D call: TRBD2 (5 bases). Per germline, CDR1 MNHNS and CDR2 SASEGT. Trimming shortened V by 2 bases and J by 0 bases, and 14 bases separated the two germline ends. The CDR3 is 17 amino acids. CDR3 loop: CASSERAGTASYNEQFF. CDR3 DNA sequence: TGTGCCAGCAGTGAACGGGCGGGCACTGCCTCCTACAATGAGCAGTTCTTC.

The rearrangement uses TRBV21-1 and TRBJ2-7; TRBD1 is the table's D call, not checked against the DNA. TRBV21-1 represents a pseudogene. CDR3 length equals 13 residues. Written as DNA, the CDR3 is TGTGCCAGCAGCAAAGCAGGGGGCTACGAGCAGTACTTC. The encoded protein is CASSKAGGYEQYF.

The gene calls are TRBV27 and TRBJ1-1; D might be TRBD1 (6 bases). CDR1 is MNHEY and CDR2 is SMNVEV in the germline V gene (reference sequence). The V end lost 5 bases, the J end lost 2 bases, and 15 bases lay between the germline ends. This CDR3 is built from 15 residues. The CDR3 bases are TGTGCCAGCAGTCCCCAGGGGCGGATAAACACTGAAGCTTTCTTT. Its protein product is CASSPQGRINTEAFF.

Remarks on this clone: Other DNA variants within this sample encode the same CDR3. The chain has TRBV5-1 and TRBJ1-5, with D perhaps matching TRBD1 (5 bases). Germline loops: CDR1 SGHRS, CDR2 YFSETQ. CDR3 length: 14 residues. Trimming took off 0 bases at V and 3 bases at J, with 7 bases between the two ends. The CDR3 protein is CASSLGGDNQPQHF. The CDR3 DNA is TGCGCCAGCAGCTTGGGGGGCGACAATCAGCCCCAGCATTTT. Looking up the rest from reference TRBV5-1 and TRBJ1-5 gives the full variable domain: KAGVTQTPRYLIKTRGQQVTLSCSPISGHRSVSWYQQTPGQGLQFLFEYFSETQRNKGNFPGRFSGRQFSNSRSEMNVSTLELGDSALYLCASSLGGDNQPQHFGDGTRLSIL.

V is TRBV29-1 and J is TRBJ2-2, with D maybe TRBD2 (5 bases). The CDR3 sequence is 13 residues long. The V gene lost 4 bases and the J gene lost 6 bases, with 12 bases spanning the gap. Germline-derived CDR1 and CDR2 are SQVTM and ANQGSEA. The CDR3 bases are TGCAGCGTTGCAGGCGGGTCGGCCGGGGAGCTGTTTTTT. Translation gives CSVAGGSAGELFF.

The chain recombines TRBV28 with TRBJ1-3, with 7 bases identical to TRBD1. Germline V gene data show CDR1 as MDHEN and CDR2 as SYDVKM. The J segment lost 0 bases and the V segment lost 4 bases, leaving 9 bases of the junction unmatched. The CDR3 sequence is 17 residues long. CDR3 loop: CASSSTGLMLSGNTIYF. The DNA for the CDR3 is TGTGCCAGCAGTTCGACAGGGCTCATGCTCTCTGGAAACACCATATATTTT.

V and J are TRBV18 and TRBJ2-7; 13 positions agree with TRBD2. V lost 6 bases to trimming and J lost 0 bases; unmatched junction nucleotides: 2. CDR1 is KGHSH and CDR2 is LQKENI in the germline V gene. This CDR3 is built from 15 residues. The CDR3 reads CASSGTSGDSYEQYF. CDR3 in DNA: TGTGCCAGCTCCGGGACTAGCGGGGACTCCTACGAGCAGTACTTC. Full variable domain (rest looked up from reference TRBV18 and TRBJ2-7): NAGVMQNPRHLVRRRGQEARLRCSPMKGHSHVYWYRQLPEEGLKFMVYLQKENIIDESGMPKERFSAEFPKEGPSILRIQQVVRGDSAAYFCASSGTSGDSYEQYFGPGTRLTVT.

V is TRBV4-1 and J is TRBJ2-1, with 8 bases lining up with TRBD1. This CDR3 spans 15 amino acids. The V gene's germline CDR1 is MGHRA and CDR2 YSYEKL. V trimming: 4 bases; J trimming: 2 bases; junction bases outside the gene matches: 4. The CDR3 DNA is TGCGCCAGCAGCCTCGGACAGGGCCCCTACAATGAGCAGTTCTTC. This translates into CASSLGQGPYNEQFF.

V gene TRBV13 combines with J gene TRBJ2-5; the match to TRBD2 covers 11 bases. The CDR3 totals 15 residues. The V and J ends lost 0 bases and 5 bases, in that order; junction bases with no gene match: 2. Germline V gene data show CDR1 as PRHDT and CDR2 as FYEKMQ (reference sequence). The CDR3: CASSLGLAGAETQYF. In DNA, the CDR3 is TGTGCCAGCAGCTTAGGACTAGCGGGAGCCGAGACCCAGTACTTC.

The chain combines TRBV14 with TRBJ1-3; 9 positions agree with TRBD1. This CDR3 region has 15 residues. From germline, CDR1 is SGHDN and CDR2 FVKESK. Unmatched junction bases numbered 5, after V lost 0 bases and J lost 8 bases. The CDR3 here is CASSQDLQGADTIYF. The CDR3 bases are TGTGCCAGCAGCCAAGATTTACAGGGGGCAGACACCATATATTTT.